Sequencing of this T cell receptor (beta chain) was carried out in a study of identical twins. Germline-derived CDR1 and CDR2 are KGHDR and SFDVKD. The CDR3 totals 15 residues. The V end was cut by 1 base, the J end by 2 bases, with 9 bases between. TCRdb reprocessed the 5' RACE reads with MiXCR, giving one entry per CDR3 protein. The table lists 250,000 or so distinct CDR3 sequences, 6% to 8.5% of them singletons, with more than 5% in the top ten. The sample holds many counts of this clonotype. Its target is unknown. Overall study results and limits: The models gave estimates that fell short of the out-of-frame TCR alpha sharing seen in monozygotic twins.

The same data also contributed to another study, on yellow fever vaccine responses in identical twins.

Sequencing used CD8+ T cells sorted from blood. This chain joins TRBV24-1 and TRBJ2-3; no firm D call. This TCR came from a young woman in good health. The chain's CDR3 is CATSDLERDTDTQYF. The CDR3, as DNA: TGTGCCACCAGTGATTTAGAGCGAGACACAGATACGCAGTATTTT.